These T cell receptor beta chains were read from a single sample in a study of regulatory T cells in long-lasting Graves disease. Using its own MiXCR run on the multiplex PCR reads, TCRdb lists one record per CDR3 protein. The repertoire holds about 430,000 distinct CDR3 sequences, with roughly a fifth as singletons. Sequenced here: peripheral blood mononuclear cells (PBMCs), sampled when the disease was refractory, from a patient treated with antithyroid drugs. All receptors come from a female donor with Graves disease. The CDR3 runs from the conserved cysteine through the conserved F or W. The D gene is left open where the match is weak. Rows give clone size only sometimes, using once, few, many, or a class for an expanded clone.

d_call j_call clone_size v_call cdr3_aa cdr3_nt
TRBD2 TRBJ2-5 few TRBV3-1 CASSQDLGTSGFQETQYF TGTGCCAGCAGCCAAGATCTAGGGACTAGCGGTTTTCAAGAGACCCAGTACTTC
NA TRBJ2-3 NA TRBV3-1 CASSQDAASFTDTQYF TGTGCCAGCAGCCAAGACGCAGCTTCCTTCACAGATACGCAGTATTTT
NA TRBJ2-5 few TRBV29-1 CSVEGAPETQYF TGCAGCGTTGAGGGGGCGCCAGAGACCCAGTACTTC
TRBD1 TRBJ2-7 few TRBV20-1 CSARTGQNLYEQYF TGCAGTGCTAGAACGGGACAGAACCTCTACGAGCAGTACTTC
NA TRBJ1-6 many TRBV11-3 CASSLGFPTGRSSLHF TGTGCCAGCAGCTTAGGCTTTCCGACAGGTCGATCTTCCCTCCACTTT
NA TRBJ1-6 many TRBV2 CASSDLTFRNNSPLHF TGTGCCAGCAGTGACCTTACGTTTAGAAATAATTCACCCCTCCACTTT
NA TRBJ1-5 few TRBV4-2 CASSQEFRVNQPQHF TGTGCCAGCAGCCAAGAGTTCAGGGTCAATCAGCCCCAGCATTTT
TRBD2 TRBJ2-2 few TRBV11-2 CASSSLAGIGTGELFF TGTGCCAGCAGCTCCTTAGCGGGAATAGGTACCGGGGAGCTGTTTTTT
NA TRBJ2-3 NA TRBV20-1 CSARDVGEATDTQYF TGCAGTGCTAGAGATGTCGGGGAGGCCACAGATACGCAGTATTTT
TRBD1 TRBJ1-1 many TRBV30 CAWGGQGALATEAFF TGTGCCTGGGGTGGGCAGGGGGCGCTCGCCACTGAAGCTTTCTTT
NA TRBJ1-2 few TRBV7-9 CASSLSNLGYTF TGTGCCAGCAGCCTATCAAATCTTGGCTACACCTTC
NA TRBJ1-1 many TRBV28 CASSAQNLRTEAFF TGTGCCAGCAGTGCTCAAAACCTGCGCACTGAAGCTTTCTTT
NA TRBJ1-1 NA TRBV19 CASSIVDGGEAFF TGTGCCAGTAGTATCGTGGACGGGGGGGAAGCTTTCTTT
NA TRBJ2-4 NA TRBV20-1 CSPTTAKNIQYF TGCAGCCCCACGACCGCCAAAAACATTCAGTACTTC
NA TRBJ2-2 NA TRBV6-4 CASSDNLATGELFF TGTGCCAGCAGTGACAATCTGGCGACCGGGGAGCTGTTTTTT
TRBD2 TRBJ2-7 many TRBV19 CASKGLAGGIPYEQYF TGTGCCAGTAAGGGACTAGCGGGAGGAATTCCCTACGAGCAGTACTTC
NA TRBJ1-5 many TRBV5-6 CASSLGGSQPQHF TGTGCCAGCAGCTTGGGTGGATCTCAGCCCCAGCATTTT
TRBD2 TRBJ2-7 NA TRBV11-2 CASSVPGTSGTYEQYF TGTGCCAGCAGCGTTCCCGGGACTAGCGGAACCTACGAGCAGTACTTC
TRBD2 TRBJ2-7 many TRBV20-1 CSARTSGRYEQYF TGCAGTGCTAGAACAAGCGGGAGGTACGAGCAGTACTTC
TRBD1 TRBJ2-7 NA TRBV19 CASSVRDRGTYEQYF TGTGCCAGTAGTGTCCGGGACAGGGGAACCTACGAGCAGTACTTC
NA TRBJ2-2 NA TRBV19 CASKVRTNTGELFF TGTGCCAGTAAGGTCAGGACGAACACCGGGGAGCTGTTTTTT
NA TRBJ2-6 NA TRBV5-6 CASSSIRQQTYSGANVLTF TGTGCCAGCAGCTCCATAAGACAGCAAACATACTCTGGGGCCAACGTCCTGACTTTC